This T cell receptor beta chain was sequenced during a study of OX40 agonist ivuxolimab in advanced cancers. CDR1 and CDR2 (germline): LNHDA, SQIVND (reference sequence). This CDR3 comprises 18 residues. Trimming cost V 6 bases and J 2 bases; bases outside gene matches: 8. Using immunoSEQ multiplex PCR, the repertoire was profiled, and TCRdb retains in-frame clones only, with some absent. Among 50,000 to 60,000 clones, roughly 90% were seen once, and the ten largest hold about 5.1%. This chain joins TRBV19 and TRBJ2-6; the match to TRBD2 covers 12 bases. The starting material was CD4+ or CD8+ T cells sorted from blood, obtained in a trial of the OX40 agonist ivuxolimab. The source is an adult with an advanced solid tumor such as melanoma, head and neck, liver or kidney cancer. The CDR3 here is CASRRTSGTLPGANVLTF. CDR3 bases: TGTGCCAGTAGGAGGACTAGCGGGACGCTCCCTGGGGCCAACGTCCTGACTTTC.